The clone carrying this T cell receptor (beta chain) was seen a few times. The data belong to a study of patients and donors after allogeneic stem cell transplantation. Via MiXCR, TCRdb re-called the RT-PCR reads, giving one row per CDR3 protein. The sample consists of some 880,000 distinct CDR3 sequences, more than 15% of them appearing once. The CDR3 loop spans 16 amino acids. Trimming took 8 bases from V and 4 from J, leaving 21 bases between them. Germline V gene lookup returns CDR1 MNHNS and CDR2 SASEGT. The sequence derives from a human donor who was either an allogeneic HSCT recipient or a stem cell or donor lymphocyte infusion donor (not recorded which). It is not recorded whose cells these are; they may come from a transplant donor. The sample consisted of blood, either unsorted or a sorted T cell fraction (not recorded which). V usage is TRBV6-1 and J usage is TRBJ2-1; the D call may be TRBD1 or TRBD2 (5 bases each). The CDR3 DNA reads TGTGCCAGCTCCGACCACGGGGCGCCGGGGTACAATGAGCAGTTCTTC. Its translation: CASSDHGAPGYNEQFF.